The source of this T cell receptor beta chain is a study of metastatic and nonmetastatic thyroid tumors (dated by TCRdb to 2018 to 2020). Turning to the overall study: Repertoires were compared across peripheral blood and tumor or nodule tissue samples from malignant and benign thyroid patients. The study at large found these results: In both blood and tumor samples, TCR beta diversity was reported to be significantly higher in malignant tumors than in benign nodules.

This clone was observed a few times. It has no known antigen specificity. The sample holds no much larger clone one base away, and base qualities are not on file. None of the patients had been given any treatment before thyroid surgery. Using T-cell receptor beta sequencing, the researchers looked back retrospectively at clinical samples from patients, gathered between the early 2010s and the late 2010s. Receptors were amplified or captured by PCR. The instrument was an Illumina HiSeq 4000. High-throughput sequencing was used to profile the TCR beta-chain CDR3 region of each patient. The original pipeline was this. CDR3 differences across clinicopathological groups were used to build a classifier for discriminating distant-metastatic papillary thyroid cancer patients. Repertoire diversity was assessed with the Shannon index, and tumor-blood repertoire similarity with the Morisita-Horn index. TCRdb reran the public reads through fastp at Q25 and MiXCR, keeping productive beta chains. The V and J calls were not made by the authors but by TCRdb's processing. The sample records 40,000 to 45,000 clones, roughly 3.2% of which are singletons. 8% to 10% of the sample is taken by the ten largest.

Its CDR3 holds 15 amino acids, cysteine through phenylalanine. The entry retains the CDR3 DNA only, 45 bases that are in frame from base 1. Trimmed from V: 0 bases; trimmed from J: 5 bases; junction bases lacking a gene match: 2. Based on the germline V gene (reference sequence), the CDR1 and CDR2 sequences are DFQATT and SNEGSKA. Sequencing was carried out using blood. The sequence links TRBV20-1 to TRBJ2-1; the central 12 bases match TRBD2. This TCR derives from a female donor with papillary thyroid cancer or a benign thyroid nodule (not recorded which). Some clones in this sample may be carry-over from other donors' samples. The CDR3 sequence is CSARDLAGGDNEQFF. The DNA sequence is given as TGCAGTGCTAGAGATCTAGCGGGAGGGGACAATGAGCAGTTCTTC.